This is a list of T cell receptor beta chains from one sample in a study of human T cells and chemical hapten exposure. TCRdb re-analysed the RACE reads in MiXCR, keeping a single row per CDR3 protein. This table has about 400,000 distinct CDR3 sequences, over 6% appearing once. The sample consisted of whole blood, taken in connection with sensitization to the hapten diphenylcyclopropenone (DPC). All receptors derive from a woman younger than 30 with alopecia areata. Some clones in this sample may be carry-over from other donors' samples. Each CDR3 is given with its conserved first and last residue. D genes are given only for firm matches. Not every row has a clone size; where given, it reads once, few, many or a size class.

abundance: -; d_gene: -; v_gene: TRBV3-1; j_gene: TRBJ1-1; len: 13; CDR3aa: CASSQGQPGEAFF; CDR3nt: TGTGCCAGCAGCCAAGGCCAGCCCGGGGAAGCTTTCTTT
abundance: -; d_gene: TRBD2; v_gene: TRBV12-3/TRBV12-4; j_gene: TRBJ2-6; len: 17; CDR3aa: CASSSQRGRGGANVLTF; CDR3nt: TGTGCCAGCAGCTCTCAGCGGGGTAGGGGTGGGGCCAACGTCCTGACTTTC
abundance: -; d_gene: -; v_gene: TRBV7-9; j_gene: TRBJ2-3; len: 15; CDR3aa: CASSFSGQRTDTQYF; CDR3nt: TGTGCCAGCAGCTTTTCTGGACAAAGGACAGATACGCAGTATTTT
abundance: -; d_gene: -; v_gene: TRBV7-9; j_gene: TRBJ2-7; len: 12; CDR3aa: CASSKDSYEQYF; CDR3nt: TGTGCCAGCAGCAAGGACAGCTACGAGCAGTACTTC
abundance: -; d_gene: -; v_gene: TRBV2; j_gene: TRBJ1-1; len: 18; CDR3aa: CASNAQGPSSFPNTEAFF; CDR3nt: TGTGCCAGCAACGCACAGGGACCCTCCTCGTTCCCAAACACTGAAGCTTTCTTT
abundance: few; d_gene: -; v_gene: TRBV20-1; j_gene: TRBJ1-4; len: 13; CDR3aa: CSALRGLREKLFF; CDR3nt: TGCAGTGCTCTCCGGGGCCTAAGAGAAAAACTGTTTTTT
abundance: -; d_gene: -; v_gene: TRBV11-1; j_gene: TRBJ2-7; len: 16; CDR3aa: CASSWGPAAPFYEQYF; CDR3nt: TGTGCCAGCAGCTGGGGGCCCGCAGCCCCCTTCTACGAGCAGTACTTC
abundance: -; d_gene: -; v_gene: TRBV29-1; j_gene: TRBJ2-2; len: 12; CDR3aa: CSVVGGSGELFF; CDR3nt: TGCAGCGTTGTCGGCGGATCCGGGGAGCTGTTTTTT
abundance: -; d_gene: -; v_gene: TRBV6-5; j_gene: TRBJ2-3; len: 16; CDR3aa: CASRRRSQGYTDTQYF; CDR3nt: TGTGCCAGCAGACGAAGGTCCCAGGGTTATACAGATACGCAGTATTTT
abundance: -; d_gene: -; v_gene: TRBV2; j_gene: TRBJ2-5; len: 14; CDR3aa: CASSDQSVLGTQYF; CDR3nt: TGTGCCAGCAGTGACCAATCTGTCCTGGGGACCCAGTACTTC
abundance: many; d_gene: -; v_gene: TRBV2; j_gene: TRBJ1-5; len: 14; CDR3aa: CASSGQNSNQPQHF; CDR3nt: TGTGCCAGCAGTGGACAGAATAGCAATCAGCCCCAGCATTTT
abundance: few; d_gene: -; v_gene: TRBV7-9; j_gene: TRBJ2-7; len: 14; CDR3aa: CASSLAGSTYEQYF; CDR3nt: TGTGCCAGCAGCTTAGCTGGCAGCACCTACGAGCAGTACTTC
abundance: many; d_gene: TRBD2; v_gene: TRBV5-4; j_gene: TRBJ2-1; len: 17; CDR3aa: CASSLPPGTRSYNEQFF; CDR3nt: TGTGCCAGCAGCTTGCCCCCCGGGACTAGGAGTTACAATGAGCAGTTCTTC
abundance: few; d_gene: -; v_gene: TRBV29-1; j_gene: TRBJ2-1; len: 13; CDR3aa: CSVESRIYNEQFF; CDR3nt: TGCAGCGTTGAATCCCGGATTTACAATGAGCAGTTCTTC
abundance: many; d_gene: -; v_gene: TRBV7-6; j_gene: TRBJ1-5; len: 16; CDR3aa: CASSLGSGNSNQPQHF; CDR3nt: TGTGCCAGCAGCTTAGGATCTGGGAATAGCAATCAGCCCCAGCATTTT
abundance: -; d_gene: TRBD1; v_gene: TRBV9; j_gene: TRBJ2-3; len: 16; CDR3aa: CASSIREGAVTDTQYF; CDR3nt: TGTGCCAGCAGCATACGCGAGGGGGCTGTCACAGATACGCAGTATTTT
abundance: -; d_gene: TRBD1; v_gene: TRBV18; j_gene: TRBJ1-3; len: 14; CDR3aa: CASSPDRGGNTIYF; CDR3nt: TGTGCCAGCTCCCCCGACAGGGGAGGAAACACCATATATTTT
abundance: -; d_gene: TRBD2; v_gene: TRBV6-5; j_gene: TRBJ2-7; len: 15; CDR3aa: CASSYVGGSTYEQYF; CDR3nt: TGTGCCAGCAGTTATGTGGGAGGGTCCACCTACGAGCAGTACTTC
abundance: few; d_gene: -; v_gene: TRBV7-2; j_gene: TRBJ2-7; len: 16; CDR3aa: CASSLGRVETSYEQYF; CDR3nt: TGTGCCAGCAGCTTAGGGCGCGTGGAAACCAGCTACGAGCAGTACTTC
abundance: -; d_gene: TRBD1; v_gene: TRBV24-1; j_gene: TRBJ2-2; len: 16; CDR3aa: CATSDRTGANTGELFF; CDR3nt: TGTGCCACCAGTGATCGGACAGGAGCGAACACCGGGGAGCTGTTTTTT
abundance: few; d_gene: -; v_gene: TRBV3-1; j_gene: TRBJ1-2; len: 16; CDR3aa: CASSQYYSAINYGYTF; CDR3nt: TGTGCCAGCAGCCAATACTACAGCGCTATTAACTATGGCTACACCTTC
abundance: -; d_gene: TRBD1; v_gene: TRBV20-1; j_gene: TRBJ2-7; len: 13; CDR3aa: CSAIRDSSYEQYF; CDR3nt: TGCAGTGCTATAAGGGACAGCTCCTACGAGCAGTACTTC
abundance: many; d_gene: -; v_gene: TRBV20-1; j_gene: TRBJ2-4; len: 13; CDR3aa: CSASRRAKNIQYF; CDR3nt: TGCAGTGCTTCGCGTAGGGCCAAAAACATTCAGTACTTC
abundance: few; d_gene: -; v_gene: TRBV2; j_gene: TRBJ2-1; len: 14; CDR3aa: CASSVNPSYNEQFF; CDR3nt: TGTGCCAGCAGTGTTAACCCCTCCTACAATGAGCAGTTCTTC
abundance: -; d_gene: -; v_gene: TRBV5-6; j_gene: TRBJ1-1; len: 13; CDR3aa: CASSPLRGTEAFF; CDR3nt: TGTGCCAGCAGCCCATTAAGAGGGACTGAAGCTTTCTTT